This T cell receptor (beta chain) was recovered during a study of cytomegalovirus exposure and HLA in healthy donors. Both 60 Vbeta primers and 13 Jbeta primers went into the PCR. Clones were sequenced by immunoSEQ multiplex PCR, and TCRdb holds only the in-frame ones, with some missing. The data contain fewer than 200,000 clones, roughly 80% of them seen just once; the ten biggest clones take up over 2%. Looked up from germline, CDR1 is SGHNT and CDR2 is YENEEA. V dropped 6 bases and J dropped 0 bases, with 13 bases sitting between them. This CDR3 has 15 residues. The sequencing sample was made of PBMCs. The sequence came from a man aged 60 to 75 in good health and CMV-seronegative. This rearrangement joins TRBV11-3 to TRBJ2-3; TRBD2 is a possible D gene (6 bases). The CDR3: CASSLRGLSTDTQYF. The CDR3, as DNA: TGTGCCAGCAGTTTGAGGGGACTTAGCACAGATACGCAGTATTTT.